The sequence of this T cell receptor (beta chain) was determined in a study of T cell responses to AZD1222 COVID-19 vaccine. For this clone: Its antigen is unidentified.

Findings and limits, study-wide: None of the repertoires were sampled until the peak T cell response had passed.

This CDR3 is 15 amino acids long. V was pared by 7 bases and J by 5 bases, with 19 bases between. CDR1 and CDR2 (germline): LNHDA, SQIVND (reference sequence). Some clones are missing from TCRdb's copy, which holds only in-frame ones; the method was immunoSEQ multiplex PCR. The top ten hold approximately 4.2% of the sample, which has approximately 120,000 clones, around 92% seen once. The receptor was derived from an adult in good health. The sample here was peripheral blood, taken on day 0 of AZD1222 vaccination. The J gene is TRBJ2-3, the V gene TRBV19; possibly TRBD2 for D (6 bases). The CDR3 DNA reads as TGTGCCAGTAACACGGGACGGGAGTGGGGAGATACGCAGTATTTT. It encodes CASNTGREWGDTQYF.